This passage covers 19 T cell receptor beta chains from one sample sequenced in a study of blood T cell repertoires in COVID-19. Sequencing was performed with immunoSEQ multiplex PCR; in TCRdb, only in-frame clones are kept and a portion is missing. The table lists under 85,000 clones, nearly 90% of them singletons. Sequenced: peripheral blood. These receptors all stem from a man in his fifties or sixties with acute or convalescent COVID-19.

This chain uses TRBV6-5 with TRBJ2-7, with D tentatively TRBD1 (5 bases). Germline loops: CDR1 MNHEY, CDR2 SVGAGI. The ends were cut back, 8 bases at V and 1 base at J, with 9 bases in the middle. CDR3 length equals 12 residues. This CDR3 reads CASRQGSYEQYF. In nucleotides, the CDR3 is TGTGCCAGCCGCCAGGGATCCTACGAGCAGTACTTC.

The J gene is TRBJ2-7, the V gene TRBV27; possible D gene TRBD2, 6 bases. CDR3 length equals 14 residues. In germline, CDR1 is MNHEY, CDR2 SMNVEV (reference sequence). V was cut by 4 bases and J by 0 bases, with 10 bases left in between. This chain's CDR3 is CASSWGVSSYEQYF. CDR3 in DNA: TGTGCCAGCAGTTGGGGGGTGAGCTCCTACGAGCAGTACTTC.

This clone was picked up one time. The chain uses TRBV7-9 and TRBJ1-2; TRBD1 might be the D (5 bases). The CDR3 consists of 13 residues. Trimming stripped 1 base from V and 5 bases from J, with 8 bases between. Germline-derived CDR1 and CDR2 are SEHNR and FQNEAQ (reference sequence). The CDR3: CASSLVDTYGYTF. CDR3 in DNA: TGTGCCAGCAGCTTAGTGGACACATATGGCTACACCTTC.

This clone was counted only a few times. V usage is TRBV27 and J usage is TRBJ1-2; 9 bases map to TRBD1. The V segment lost 5 bases and the J segment 2 bases; nucleotides outside the gene matches: 15. This CDR3 is 18 amino acids long. Looked up from germline, CDR1 is MNHEY and CDR2 is SMNVEV (reference sequence). The CDR3 DNA follows: TGTGCCAGCAGTCAAAATTTCGGACAGGGGAAGGAAAACTATGGCTACACCTTC. Residues: CASSQNFGQGKENYGYTF.

A single count supports this clone. For the CDR3, the DNA is TGTGCCAGCTCACCACCGTACCAGGGAAGGACTGAAGCTTTCTTT. This gives the protein CASSPPYQGRTEAFF. The chain employs TRBV18 and TRBJ1-1; a possible D gene is TRBD1 (5 bases). The germline CDR1 and CDR2 sequences are KGHSH and LQKENI. V was trimmed by 0 bases and J by 5 bases, leaving 13 bases between them. There are 15 residues in the CDR3.

The chain recombines TRBV6-5 with TRBJ2-1; 7 positions agree with TRBD2. Germline values: CDR1 MNHEY, CDR2 SVGAGI. Losses at the gene ends were 11 bases for V and 1 base for J; bases not matched to a gene: 11. This CDR3 region has 15 residues. In nucleotides, the CDR3 is TGTGCCGGGGCGGGTAGCGGGCTTTCCTACAATGAGCAGTTCTTC. Encoded protein: CAGAGSGLSYNEQFF.

The chain has TRBV10-3 and TRBJ2-2, with TRBD2 matching 8 bases. CDR3 size: 13 residues. In germline, CDR1 is ENHRY, CDR2 SYGVKD. V lost 10 bases and J lost 4; bases outside the gene matches: 5. CDR3 in amino acids: CATGGTGTGELFF. DNA of the CDR3: TGTGCCACGGGGGGGACGGGCACCGGGGAGCTGTTTTTT.

The chain combines TRBV3-1 (or the pseudogene TRBV3-2) with TRBJ2-2; 9 bases match TRBD2. Germline V gene sequence: CDR1 LGHDT, CDR2 YNNKEL (reference sequence). After removal of 1 base from V and 0 bases from J, the junction contained 3 bases not matched to a gene. The CDR3 contains 17 residues. The CDR3, as DNA: TGTGCCAGCAGCCAAGGCGGGGGGGCGTCGAACACCGGGGAGCTGTTTTTT. It encodes CASSQGGGASNTGELFF.

The rearrangement uses TRBV11-3 and TRBJ2-5, with 7 bases matching TRBD1. V dropped 0 bases and J dropped 1; count of bases not matched to a gene: 8. CDR1 SGHNT and CDR2 YENEEA come from the germline V gene. This CDR3 has 17 amino acids. CDR3: CASSLDVTGASQETQYF. CDR3 in DNA: TGTGCCAGCAGCTTAGACGTAACAGGGGCCTCCCAAGAGACCCAGTACTTC.

This clone was seen just once. The rearrangement links TRBV7-8 to TRBJ1-3, with TRBD1 as a possible D gene (5 bases). V lost 5 bases, J lost 0 bases, and 11 bases lay in between. This CDR3 contains 15 residues. CDR1 and CDR2 (germline): SGHVS, FQNEAQ. Here the CDR3 reads CASSRGADSGNTIYF. CDR3 bases: TGTGCCAGCAGCCGAGGGGCCGACTCTGGAAACACCATATATTTT.

CDR3 sequence (DNA): TGTGCCTGGGGGACAGGGGTTAGCAATCAGCCCCAGCATTTT. Translated, it gives CAWGTGVSNQPQHF. This chain connects TRBV30 to TRBJ1-5; 10 nucleotides line up with TRBD1. There are 14 residues in the CDR3. Germline V CDR1 and CDR2: GTSNPN, SVGIG (reference sequence). V lost 5 bases and J lost 0; bases outside the gene matches: 1. The whole variable domain, remainder taken from reference TRBV30 and TRBJ1-5, is SQTIHQWPATLVQPVGSPLSLECTVEGTSNPNLYWYRQAAGRGLQLLFYSVGIGQISSEVPQNLSASRPQDRQFILSSKKLLLSDSGFYLCAWGTGVSNQPQHFGDGTRLSIL.

V is TRBV24-1 and J is TRBJ2-1; TRBD2 matches at 7 bases. The CDR3 extends over 16 amino acids. Trimming cost V 4 bases and J 6 bases; bases outside gene matches: 11. Per the germline V gene, CDR1 is KGHDR and CDR2 is SFDVKD. Written as DNA, the CDR3 is TGTGCCACCAGTGAGGGACTACTGGGTTGGGGCAATGAGCAGTTCTTC. Amino acids: CATSEGLLGWGNEQFF.

The rearrangement links TRBV29-1 to TRBJ2-2; maybe TRBD2 (5 bases). The germline V and J ends were trimmed by 6 bases and 3 bases, with 14 bases remaining between them. Germline V gene sequence: CDR1 SQVTM, CDR2 ANQGSEA. The CDR3 spans 14 residues. CDR3 coding DNA: TGCAGCGTCGGCGGGCAGAGTTACACCGGGGAGCTGTTTTTT. Translation: CSVGGQSYTGELFF.

The chain employs TRBV5-1 and TRBJ1-3; 7 bases map to TRBD1. The ends lost 2 bases at V and 0 bases at J; junction bases unmatched: 5. The V gene's germline CDR1 is SGHRS and CDR2 YFSETQ. This CDR3 is 16 amino acids long. CDR3 DNA sequence: TGCGCCAGCAGCTTCTCAGGGGGGTTCTCTGGAAACACCATATATTTT. It translates to CASSFSGGFSGNTIYF.

The chain carries TRBV14 and TRBJ1-2; D might be TRBD1 (6 bases). With 4 bases removed from V and 4 bases from J, the gap between germline ends came to 13 bases. The germline CDR1 and CDR2 sequences are SGHDN and FVKESK. This CDR3 comprises 14 residues. The CDR3 nucleotides read TGTGCCAGCAGCCCTGGGGGCCCCCTCTATGGCTACACCTTC. Amino acids: CASSPGGPLYGYTF.

V usage is TRBV7-7 and J usage is TRBJ2-5; 7 positions match TRBD1. Looked up from germline, CDR1 is SSHAT and CDR2 is FNYEAQ (reference sequence). This CDR3 has 12 residues. Written as DNA, the CDR3 is TGTGCTACAGGGACAGTTCAAGAGACCCAGTACTTC. Protein: CATGTVQETQYF.

This rearrangement joins TRBV5-6 to TRBJ1-4; 9 bases map to TRBD1. The J segment lost 1 base and the V segment lost 4 bases, leaving 8 bases of the junction unmatched. CDR3 length: 17 residues. Germline V gene sequence: CDR1 SGHDT, CDR2 YYEEEE. CDR3 in DNA: TGTGCCAGCAGCCCGAGACAGGGGGGGTTAACTAATGAAAAACTGTTTTTT. Amino acids: CASSPRQGGLTNEKLFF.

The chain has TRBV14 and TRBJ1-2; no reliable D call. This CDR3 is 14 amino acids long. The germline V and J ends were trimmed by 0 bases and 4 bases, with 9 bases remaining between them. Germline V CDR1 and CDR2: SGHDN, FVKESK. CDR3 in DNA: TGTGCCAGCAGCCAAGATCTACCGTCCTATGGCTACACCTTC. Translation gives CASSQDLPSYGYTF. The full variable domain, with the rest looked up from reference TRBV14 and TRBJ1-2, is EAGVTQFPSHSVIEKGQTVTLRCDPISGHDNLYWYRRVMGKEIKFLLHFVKESKQDESGMPNNRFLAERTGGTYSTLKVQPAELEDSGVYFCASSQDLPSYGYTFGSGTRLTVV.

This clone was observed a single time. The CDR3 nucleotides are TGTGCCAGCAGTGCCAGGGGCCCAATCTCTGGAAACACCATATATTTT. It translates to CASSARGPISGNTIYF. The chain joins TRBV27 to TRBJ1-3, with a possible D match to TRBD1 (6 bases). Germline V gene data show CDR1 as MNHEY and CDR2 as SMNVEV (reference sequence). V dropped 5 bases and J dropped 0 bases, with 14 bases sitting between them. The CDR3 contains 16 residues.